A single sample gave rise to the 28 T cell receptor beta chains below, sequenced in a study of T-cell memory formation after mild COVID-19 (TCRdb year 2021). The library relied on 5' RACE. The reads were generated on an Illumina NovaSeq 6000. TCRdb trimmed the raw reads at Q25, called clones with MiXCR and kept productive beta chains. Each record represents a unique CDR3 protein, reported with the most common genes and DNA among its rows. Across this sample there are about 540,000 distinct CDR3 sequences, with roughly 22% seen only once. In total, the top ten clones hold approximately 12% of the sample. Specimen: PBMCs or a T cell subset sorted from them (not recorded which). Receptors originate from an adult woman who had mild COVID-19 (a few samples of this study predate the infection). The sample titles of this study are shuffled in the database, so cell type and time point are left out; the donor was told from shared clones.

This rearrangement joins TRBV12-3 or TRBV12-4 to TRBJ2-2, with TRBD1 matching over 9 bases. The CDR3 length is 15 residues. Trimming cost V 4 bases and J 6 bases; bases outside gene matches: 6. CDR3 DNA: TGTGCCAGCAGTTCCGGGACAGGGAGCTCCGGGGAGCTGTTTTTT. Encoded protein: CASSSGTGSSGELFF.

This clonotype showed up just a few times. The J gene is TRBJ2-2, the V gene TRBV4-2, with a weak D call TRBD2 (5 bases). The CDR3 consists of 14 residues. The V end was cut by 0 bases, the J end by 6 bases, with 8 bases between. In germline, CDR1 is LGHNA, CDR2 YNFKEQ. The chain's CDR3 is CASSQDPRAGELFF. CDR3 in DNA: TGTGCCAGCAGCCAAGATCCGAGGGCCGGGGAGCTGTTTTTT.

The CDR3 nucleotides read TGTGCCAGCTTAGAGATCGATTGGAGGGGCACCGGGGAGCTGTTTTTT. It yields the protein CASLEIDWRGTGELFF. The chain recombines TRBV6-5 with TRBJ2-2, with D possibly TRBD2 on 6 matching bases. V was clipped by 8 bases and J by 4 bases, with 20 bases between them. From germline, CDR1 is MNHEY and CDR2 SVGAGI. This CDR3 is built from 16 residues.

The chain is built from TRBV3-1 and TRBJ2-1; D call uncertain. Germline CDR1 is LGHDT and CDR2 is YNNKEL (reference sequence). The CDR3 extends over 11 amino acids. Trimming took off 4 bases at V and 12 bases at J, with 10 bases between the two ends. In nucleotides, the CDR3 is TGTGCCAGCAGCCTCGGGTGGCGGCAGTTCTTC. It specifies CASSLGWRQFF.

This clonotype was detected a few times. V and J are TRBV7-9 and TRBJ2-5; D perhaps matches TRBD2 (5 bases). The CDR3 runs 16 residues. V was shortened by 5 bases and J by 1 base, with 17 bases between the two germline ends. The germline V gene encodes CDR1 SEHNR and CDR2 FQNEAQ (reference sequence). The CDR3 DNA reads as TGTGCCAGCAGCCGAATGGGCGGGTGGACCCAAGAGACCCAGTACTTC. This sequence encodes CASSRMGGWTQETQYF.

The chain carries TRBV20-1 and TRBJ2-7; 10 positions agree with TRBD2. Germline V gives CDR1 DFQATT, CDR2 SNEGSKA (reference sequence). The CDR3 is 16 amino acids. V lost 3 bases to trimming and J lost 1 base; unmatched junction nucleotides: 9. The CDR3 reads CSASGASGSTSYEQYF. In DNA form, the CDR3 reads TGCAGTGCTAGTGGAGCTAGCGGGAGCACGTCCTACGAGCAGTACTTC.

The chain joins TRBV19 to TRBJ2-3; D is unclear. The V gene's germline CDR1 is LNHDA and CDR2 SQIVND (reference sequence). The V end lost 1 base, the J end lost 1 base, and 6 bases lay between the germline ends. The length of the CDR3 is 14 residues. The CDR3 is CASSIAAGTDTQYF. CDR3 DNA: TGTGCCAGTAGTATAGCTGCGGGCACAGATACGCAGTATTTT. The full variable domain, completed using reference TRBV19 and TRBJ2-3, is DGGITQSPKYLFRKEGQNVTLSCEQNLNHDAMYWYRQDPGQGLRLIYYSQIVNDFQKGDIAEGYSVSREKKESFPLTVTSAQKNPTAFYLCASSIAAGTDTQYFGPGTRLTVL.

This clonotype has only a few counts. The chain has TRBV6-1 and TRBJ1-3; 8 positions match TRBD1. Trimming cost V 0 bases and J 4 bases; bases outside gene matches: 5. Per germline, CDR1 MNHNS and CDR2 SASEGT. The CDR3 runs to 16 residues. CDR3: CASSEASTGAGNTIYF. Written as DNA, the CDR3 is TGTGCCAGCAGTGAAGCGTCGACAGGGGCCGGAAACACCATATATTTT.

The genes are TRBV30 and TRBJ1-2; D ambiguous. The CDR3 is 13 amino acids. Germline V gene lookup returns CDR1 GTSNPN and CDR2 SVGIG (reference sequence). V lost 1 base, J lost 4 bases, and 10 bases lay in between. The CDR3 nucleotides read TGTGCCTGGAGTGAAGGGAGAATCTATGGCTACACCTTC. Protein sequence: CAWSEGRIYGYTF. The whole variable domain, remainder taken from reference TRBV30 and TRBJ1-2, is SQTIHQWPATLVQPVGSPLSLECTVEGTSNPNLYWYRQAAGRGLQLLFYSVGIGQISSEVPQNLSASRPQDRQFILSSKKLLLSDSGFYLCAWSEGRIYGYTFGSGTRLTVV.

The chain is built from TRBV7-2 and TRBJ2-6; no clear D gene. The V and J ends lost 1 base and 0 bases respectively, with 13 bases between them. The length of the CDR3 is 18 residues. The germline V gene has CDR1 SGHTA and CDR2 FQGNSA. CDR3: CASSLVAVGSSGANVLTF. The CDR3 nucleotides read TGTGCCAGCAGCTTAGTGGCCGTTGGCAGCTCTGGGGCCAACGTCCTGACTTTC.

With regard to this clonotype: Just one base apart from a much larger clone, this may be a read error. The chain is built from TRBV4-1 and TRBJ2-1; TRBD1 is a possible D gene (5 bases). V shed 2 bases and J shed 3 bases, with 14 bases lying between them. Germline V gene lookup returns CDR1 MGHRA and CDR2 YSYEKL. This CDR3 is built from 16 residues. For the CDR3, the DNA is TGCGCCAGCAGCCAATTAGGGGATACTAACTACAATGAGCAGTTCTTC. Protein sequence: CASSQLGDTNYNEQFF.

This clonotype was detected a few times. The chain uses TRBV5-1 and TRBJ2-5; 10 bases fit TRBD2. With 1 base clipped from V and 1 base from J, the junction kept 4 bases outside the gene matches. CDR3 length: 16 residues. Germline V gene lookup returns CDR1 SGHRS and CDR2 YFSETQ. DNA for the CDR3: TGCGCCAGCAGCTTGAATCTAGCGGGGGCCCAAGAGACCCAGTACTTC. Translating it yields CASSLNLAGAQETQYF.

This chain links TRBV21-1 with TRBJ2-1; the D call in the table, TRBD1, was not verified against the DNA. TRBV21-1 is given as a pseudogene. The CDR3 spans 16 residues. The CDR3 coding sequence is TGTGCCAGCAGCAAAAAGAGGGGCAAACTAGGAAATGAGCAGTTCTTC. It is translated as CASSKKRGKLGNEQFF.

The V and J genes are TRBV10-3 and TRBJ1-1; D may be TRBD1 (5 bases). The V and J ends lost 6 bases and 1 base respectively, with 15 bases between them. The CDR3 runs to 15 residues. Per germline, CDR1 ENHRY and CDR2 SYGVKD. CDR3 sequence (DNA): TGTGCCATCAGGGACAAGGGACGGCCGAACACTGAAGCTTTCTTT. It specifies CAIRDKGRPNTEAFF.

The rearrangement joins TRBV20-1 to TRBJ1-2, with 10 bases that match TRBD1. Germline lookup yields CDR1 DFQATT and CDR2 SNEGSKA (reference sequence). The CDR3 spans 13 residues. CDR3 in amino acids: CTPTRTGGYGYTF. The DNA of the CDR3 is TGCACCCCAACGCGGACAGGGGGATATGGCTACACCTTC.

V is TRBV24-1 and J is TRBJ2-1, with D possibly TRBD2 on 6 matching bases. The CDR3 is made up of 13 amino acids. Germline-derived CDR1 and CDR2 are KGHDR and SFDVKD. V was shortened by 0 bases and J by 13 bases, with 12 bases between the two germline ends. CDR3 in DNA: TGTGCCACCAGTGATTTGGCGGGAACTGATCAGTTCTTC. Its protein is CATSDLAGTDQFF.

This rearrangement joins TRBV6-2 or TRBV6-3 to TRBJ2-1; a possible D gene is TRBD2 (7 bases). Germline values: CDR1 MNHEY, CDR2 SVGEGT. The V end lost 2 bases, the J end lost 4 bases, and 15 bases lay between the germline ends. The CDR3 totals 16 residues. This chain's CDR3 is CASSYPSGGPYNEQFF. In DNA form, the CDR3 reads TGTGCCAGCAGTTACCCCTCCGGGGGGCCTTACAATGAGCAGTTCTTC.

The V call is TRBV29-1, the J call TRBJ2-1; either TRBD1 or TRBD2 may fit D (5 bases each). Trimming stripped 0 bases from V and 9 bases from J, with 18 bases between. Germline CDR1 and CDR2: SQVTM and ANQGSEA. This CDR3 is built from 15 residues. CDR3 amino acids: CSVEDTEGTRGEQFF. The CDR3 nucleotides are TGCAGCGTTGAAGACACTGAGGGGACCCGGGGTGAGCAGTTCTTC.

This clonotype appeared a few times. The CDR3 DNA sequence: TGTGCCAGCAGTATATTTCGGGGGCTAGCCAAAAACATTCAGTACTTC. Its protein product is CASSIFRGLAKNIQYF. The chain is built from TRBV27 and TRBJ2-4; D is tentatively TRBD1 or TRBD2 (6 bases each). V dropped 5 bases and J dropped 0 bases, with 14 bases sitting between them. The CDR3 runs to 16 residues. The germline V gene has CDR1 MNHEY and CDR2 SMNVEV (reference sequence).

J is TRBJ2-1 and V is TRBV7-2; D is possibly TRBD1 (6 bases). Trimming pared 7 bases from V and 0 bases from J, leaving 16 bases between. Germline values: CDR1 SGHTA, CDR2 FQGNSA. The CDR3 runs to 16 residues. CDR3 DNA sequence: TGTGCCAGCACCTACTGGGACATTAGCTCCTACAATGAGCAGTTCTTC. It translates to CASTYWDISSYNEQFF.

This chain uses TRBV19 with TRBJ1-2, with D possibly being TRBD1 (5 bases). Between the trimmed V and J ends, which lost 6 bases and 3 bases, there was a span of 14 bases. In germline, CDR1 is LNHDA, CDR2 SQIVND (reference sequence). The CDR3 length is 14 residues. The CDR3 here is CASSPREAYYGYTF. CDR3 nucleotide sequence: TGTGCCAGTAGCCCCAGGGAAGCGTACTATGGCTACACCTTC.

This clonotype showed up just a few times. The chain employs TRBV5-6 and TRBJ2-1, with 9 bases lining up with TRBD1. CDR1 is SGHDT, CDR2 YYEEEE, per germline. Trimming removed 0 bases from V and 6 bases from J; junction bases left unmatched: 13. This CDR3 is 18 amino acids long. CDR3 sequence (DNA): TGTGCCAGCAGCTTGGGGCCTCCGGGACAGGGTATGGGCAATGAGCAGTTCTTC. It is translated as CASSLGPPGQGMGNEQFF.

This chain joins TRBV12-3 or TRBV12-4 and TRBJ2-1, with TRBD2 identical over 7 bases. This CDR3 comprises 15 residues. V trimming: 5 bases; J trimming: 6 bases; junction bases outside the gene matches: 10. The CDR3 here is CASSPPGGRGNEQFF. The DNA for the CDR3 is TGTGCCAGCAGTCCCCCTGGCGGGAGAGGCAATGAGCAGTTCTTC.

The table lists this clonotype with many counts. The genes are TRBV12-3 or TRBV12-4 and TRBJ2-6, with 7 nucleotides matching TRBD1. This CDR3 comprises 18 residues. V lost 6 bases to trimming and J lost 0 bases; unmatched junction nucleotides: 11. In DNA form, the CDR3 reads TGTGCCAGCAGGCACCGGGACAGTGAATTCTCTGGGGCCAACGTCCTGACTTTC. Amino acid sequence: CASRHRDSEFSGANVLTF.

The chain couples TRBV4-2 to TRBJ2-5; D may match TRBD1 or TRBD2 (5 bases each). Germline V CDR1 and CDR2: LGHNA, YNFKEQ. Trimming left V 0 bases short and J 5 bases short, with 22 bases between. The CDR3 extends over 18 amino acids. The CDR3 coding sequence is TGTGCCAGCAGCCAAGAAGGAACTTCGAGCTCCGAGGGGGAGACCCAGTACTTC. This gives the protein CASSQEGTSSSEGETQYF.

This clonotype has a handful of counts. V gene TRBV3-1 combines with J gene TRBJ2-2, with D perhaps matching TRBD1 (6 bases). V lost 1 base and J 5 bases, leaving 8 bases between the germline ends. The CDR3 contains 14 residues. Germline loops: CDR1 LGHDT, CDR2 YNNKEL (reference sequence). CDR3 amino acids: CASSQVGGTGELFF. CDR3 in DNA: TGTGCCAGCAGCCAAGTAGGGGGAACCGGGGAGCTGTTTTTT.

The chain couples TRBV5-4 to TRBJ2-1, with 10 bases aligning to TRBD2. Germline-derived CDR1 and CDR2 are SGHNT and YYREEE (reference sequence). The CDR3 is 14 amino acids. V dropped 1 base and J dropped 9; count of bases not matched to a gene: 4. This chain's CDR3 is CASSLTSGDSEQFF. CDR3 DNA sequence: TGTGCCAGCAGCTTGACTAGCGGGGATTCTGAGCAGTTCTTC. Full variable domain (rest looked up from reference TRBV5-4 and TRBJ2-1): ETGVTQSPTHLIKTRGQQVTLRCSSQSGHNTVSWYQQALGQGPQFIFQYYREEENGRGNFPPRFSGLQFPNYSSELNVNALELDDSALYLCASSLTSGDSEQFFGPGTRLTVL.

This clonotype was seen only a few times. The genes are TRBV5-5 and TRBJ1-1; 7 bases are a match to TRBD1. The CDR3 loop spans 15 amino acids. Trimming took 2 bases from V and 2 from J; bases not matched to a gene: 6. Germline CDR1 and CDR2: SGHKS and YYEKEE (reference sequence). The CDR3 DNA follows: TGTGCCAGCAGCTTTTCAGGGGGTGAAAACACTGAAGCTTTCTTT. Translated, it gives CASSFSGGENTEAFF.